This is a list of T cell receptor beta chains from one sample in a study of radiation and T cells in renal cell carcinoma. Produced via immunoSEQ multiplex PCR; TCRdb's table is partial and in-frame only. The repertoire holds some 97,000 clones, with roughly 84% as singletons. The sequenced sample was blood, obtained from a patient whose treatment included radiotherapy and nephrectomy. These receptors were taken from a man in his 60s with renal cell carcinoma. CDR3s include the opening cysteine and the closing phenylalanine or tryptophan. Each record gives: D gene, clone size, V gene, J gene, CDR3 protein, CDR3 DNA. D genes are given only for firm matches. Part of the rows lack a size; the others show once, few, many or a class for expanded clones.

-	few	TRBV7-6	TRBJ1-4	CASSFRSLASNEKLFF	TGTGCCAGCAGCTTCCGGAGTCTAGCCTCTAATGAAAAACTGTTTTTT
-	few	TRBV6-5	TRBJ1-2	CASTREYGYTF	TGTGCCAGCACAAGGGAGTATGGCTACACCTTC
TRBD2	-	TRBV9	TRBJ2-1	CASSETSGYNEQFF	TGTGCCAGCAGTGAGACTAGCGGATACAATGAGCAGTTCTTC
TRBD1	-	TRBV5-5	TRBJ2-7	CASSSGTGVSYEQYF	TGTGCCAGCAGCTCCGGGACAGGAGTTTCCTACGAGCAGTACTTC
-	-	TRBV14	TRBJ2-5	CASSQGWGPRRETQYF	TGTGCCAGCAGCCAAGGGTGGGGACCTCGGCGAGAGACCCAGTACTTC
-	-	TRBV28	TRBJ2-5	CASSLRPKGIGTQYF	TGTGCCAGCAGCCTCCGGCCGAAGGGTATCGGGACCCAGTACTTC
TRBD1	-	TRBV10-3	TRBJ1-2	CAISDQGVYGYTF	TGTGCCATCAGTGACCAGGGGGTCTATGGCTACACCTTC
TRBD2	-	TRBV10-1	TRBJ2-1	CASSPLLGGAGNEQFF	TGCGCCAGCAGTCCACTATTGGGAGGGGCCGGCAATGAGCAGTTCTTC
-	once	TRBV19	TRBJ2-7	CASTDGISYEQYF	TGTGCCAGTACGGACGGAATCTCCTACGAGCAGTACTTC
-	-	TRBV7-2	TRBJ2-7	CASSYTTGYEQYF	TGTGCCAGCAGTTATACGACAGGCTACGAGCAGTACTTC